The 5 T cell receptor beta chains given below trace back to one sample, sequenced in a study of T cells after yellow fever vaccination. TCRdb re-analysed the 5' RACE reads in MiXCR, keeping a single row per CDR3 protein. The profile shows some 260,000 distinct CDR3 sequences, 5.2% of them singletons. Sequenced here: CD4+ T cells sorted from PBMCs, sampled on the day of the yellow fever booster vaccination. The origin of the receptors is a man younger than 30 who received the YFV17D yellow fever vaccine.

The rearrangement joins TRBV20-1 to TRBJ1-6; perhaps TRBD1 as D (5 bases). The germline V gene encodes CDR1 DFQATT and CDR2 SNEGSKA (reference sequence). The CDR3 consists of 12 residues. Trimming stripped 5 bases from V and 9 bases from J, with 11 bases between. The CDR3 DNA sequence: TGCAGTGCTCGCTCAGGGAGTTCACCCCTCCACTTT. Protein sequence: CSARSGSSPLHF.

This chain links TRBV5-6 with TRBJ1-1; tentative D call: TRBD1 (5 bases). The CDR3 has 14 residues. Germline V gene lookup returns CDR1 SGHDT and CDR2 YYEEEE. The V gene lost 4 bases and the J gene lost 3 bases, with 13 bases spanning the gap. CDR3 DNA: TGTGCCAGCAGCCCACGGGGCAGGGACACTGAAGCTTTCTTT. Its protein product is CASSPRGRDTEAFF.

In this sample, this clonotype turned up a few times. This sequence joins TRBV7-9 and TRBJ1-2, with 7 bases lining up with TRBD1. Germline V CDR1 and CDR2: SEHNR, FQNEAQ (reference sequence). This CDR3 comprises 18 residues. V lost 5 bases, J lost 8 bases, and 23 bases stayed unmatched. Written as DNA, the CDR3 is TGTGCCAGCAGCCTCTTTTCCGGGACAGCAGTCAGTTTAGGGGGCTACACCTTC. Protein: CASSLFSGTAVSLGGYTF.

The chain uses TRBV18 and TRBJ2-2; 8 bases match TRBD1. Germline V gene lookup returns CDR1 KGHSH and CDR2 LQKENI. The trim removed 2 bases at V and 4 bases at J, leaving 6 bases unmatched. The CDR3 has 16 amino acids. CDR3 bases: TGTGCCAGCTCACCAGATACTGGACAGGGCACCGGGGAGCTGTTTTTT. It yields the protein CASSPDTGQGTGELFF.

This rearrangement joins TRBV30 to TRBJ1-1; the D is unclear. V lost 2 bases and J lost 6, with 22 bases in between. This CDR3 has 16 amino acids. Germline V gene data show CDR1 as GTSNPN and CDR2 as SVGIG (reference sequence). The CDR3 DNA follows: TGTGCCTGGAGTAATGGCGCGGGGAGGGTCGTGGCTGAAGCTTTCTTT. It is translated as CAWSNGAGRVVAEAFF.